Shown below are 11 T cell receptor beta chains from a single sample sequenced in a study of identifying expanded T cells in peripheral blood. Assay used: immunoSEQ multiplex PCR; TCRdb lists only in-frame clones, some missing. The top ten clones hold approximately 5.6% of a sample with 95,000 or so clones, roughly 86% of them seen once. The specimen sequenced was blood. These receptors originate from a person between 18 and 75 years old in good health.

The chain recombines TRBV13 with TRBJ2-5, with D uncertain. CDR3 size: 12 residues. V was pared by 1 base and J by 5 bases, with 5 bases between. In germline, CDR1 is PRHDT, CDR2 FYEKMQ (reference sequence). Here the CDR3 DNA reads TGTGCCAGCAGCTTAGTATGGGAGACCCAGTACTTC. This gives the protein CASSLVWETQYF.

The rearrangement uses TRBV30 and TRBJ2-5; D gene ambiguous. From germline, CDR1 is GTSNPN and CDR2 SVGIG (reference sequence). This CDR3 spans 13 amino acids. The V gene lost 0 bases and the J gene lost 7 bases, with 12 bases spanning the gap. CDR3 DNA: TGTGCCTGGAGTGTACGGAGTAGAGGGACCCAGTACTTC. Residues: CAWSVRSRGTQYF.

The rearrangement uses TRBV7-2 and TRBJ2-2; a possible D gene is TRBD1 (5 bases). The germline V gene has CDR1 SGHTA and CDR2 FQGNSA. V was cut by 5 bases and J by 3 bases, with 10 bases left in between. This CDR3 contains 14 residues. The CDR3 loop is CASSIDSYTGELFF. CDR3 coding DNA: TGTGCCAGCAGCATTGACAGCTACACCGGGGAGCTGTTTTTT.

The chain employs TRBV2 and TRBJ1-1; unclear D gene. The CDR3 has 15 amino acids. Germline loops: CDR1 SNHLY, CDR2 FYNNEI. V dropped 9 bases and J dropped 7 bases, with 24 bases sitting between them. CDR3 nucleotide sequence: TGTGCCAGTCAACGATTAGGACGGGGAGCCGGTGAAGCTTTCTTT. It yields the protein CASQRLGRGAGEAFF.

The chain recombines TRBV19 with TRBJ1-5, with D uncertain. V lost 3 bases to trimming and J lost 0 bases, with 15 bases between them. The CDR3 has 17 amino acids. Germline values: CDR1 LNHDA, CDR2 SQIVND (reference sequence). The CDR3 DNA follows: TGTGCCAGTAGTATGCCCCCAACCTCATATAGCAATCAGCCCCAGCATTTT. Protein sequence: CASSMPPTSYSNQPQHF.

The CDR3 loop is CASSPPGKQNEQFF. CDR3 DNA: TGTGCCAGCTCACCCCCCGGCAAGCAAAATGAGCAGTTCTTC. V usage is TRBV5-4 and J usage is TRBJ2-1; D ambiguous. The V end lost 7 bases, the J end lost 7 bases, and 18 bases lay between the germline ends. The CDR3 totals 14 residues. Germline V gene sequence: CDR1 SGHNT, CDR2 YYREEE (reference sequence).

The genes are TRBV11-2 and TRBJ1-2; TRBD1 matches at 8 bases. The V gene end was trimmed by 2 bases and the J gene end by 7 bases; junction bases not matched to a gene: 6. The CDR3 is 14 residues long. Germline V lookup: CDR1 SGHAT, CDR2 FQNNGV. The CDR3 spells CASSLQRQGAGYTF. The CDR3 region has the DNA TGTGCCAGCAGCTTACAGCGTCAGGGGGCTGGCTACACCTTC.

V gene TRBV11-3 combines with J gene TRBJ2-7; 11 nucleotides agree with TRBD2. The germline V gene encodes CDR1 SGHNT and CDR2 YENEEA. V was clipped by 5 bases and J by 3 bases; unmatched bases: 15. This CDR3 has 18 amino acids. CDR3 in DNA: TGTGCCAGCAGCCTCGAGCAGGGCGGGACTAGCGGTCACTACGAGCAGTACTTC. This translates into CASSLEQGGTSGHYEQYF. Based on the CDR3 plus reference TRBV11-3 and TRBJ2-7, the full variable domain is EAGVVQSPRYKIIEKKQPVAFWCNPISGHNTLYWYLQNLGQGPELLIRYENEEAVDDSQLPKDRFSAERLKGVDSTLKIQPAELGDSAVYLCASSLEQGGTSGHYEQYFGPGTRLTVT.

V usage is TRBV9 and J usage is TRBJ1-3; TRBD1 matches at 8 bases. With V trimmed by 0 bases and J by 3 bases, 8 bases remained unmatched. Germline values: CDR1 SGDLS, CDR2 YYNGEE. The CDR3 contains 17 residues. DNA for the CDR3: TGTGCCAGCAGCGTAGTCCCGACAGGGGTTAGTGGAAACACCATATATTTT. It yields the protein CASSVVPTGVSGNTIYF.

The V call is TRBV6-5, the J call TRBJ1-6; TRBD1 is a possible D gene (6 bases). V gave up 2 bases and J gave up 10 bases, with 15 bases separating them. From germline, CDR1 is MNHEY and CDR2 SVGAGI. This CDR3 is built from 15 residues. Here the CDR3 reads CASSYTRTVESPLHF. The CDR3 region has the DNA TGTGCCAGCAGTTACACCAGGACAGTCGAGTCACCCCTCCACTTT.

This chain connects TRBV27 to TRBJ1-2; D possibly corresponds to TRBD1 (5 bases). CDR1 MNHEY and CDR2 SMNVEV come from the germline V gene (reference sequence). The CDR3 runs 13 residues. V dropped 3 bases and J dropped 8 bases, with 13 bases sitting between them. The DNA of the CDR3 is TGTGCCAGCAGTTTCGCGGGTGGGGGGGGCTACACCTTC. Its protein is CASSFAGGGGYTF.